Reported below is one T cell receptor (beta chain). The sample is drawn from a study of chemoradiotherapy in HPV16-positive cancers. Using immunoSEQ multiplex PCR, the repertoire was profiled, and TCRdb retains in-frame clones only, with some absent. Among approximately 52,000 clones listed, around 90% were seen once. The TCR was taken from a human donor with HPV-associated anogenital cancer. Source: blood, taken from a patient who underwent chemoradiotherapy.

CDR3 amino acids: CASSPRSLANYGYTF. CDR3 DNA: TGTGCCAGCAGCCCCCGGTCGTTAGCTAACTATGGCTACACCTTC. This chain uses TRBV11-2 with TRBJ1-2, with D uncertain. V was trimmed by 5 bases and J by 0 bases, leaving 13 bases between them. The CDR3 runs to 15 residues. Germline V gives CDR1 SGHAT, CDR2 FQNNGV.